This T cell receptor (beta chain) was recorded in a study of metastatic and nonmetastatic thyroid tumors. The CDR3 has 15 residues. V was clipped by 0 bases and J by 7 bases, with 13 bases between them. CDR1 and CDR2 (germline): SGDLS, YYNGEE. TCRdb reprocessed the PCR reads using MiXCR. Of about 40,000 clones listed, about 13% are singletons. This clone appeared many times. No patient had received any treatment before thyroid surgery. This TCR came from a female donor with papillary thyroid cancer or a benign thyroid nodule (not recorded which). Some clones in this sample may be carry-over from other donors' samples. The specimen was blood. The chain is built from TRBV9 and TRBJ2-2; D is possibly TRBD2 (6 bases). The CDR3 bases are TGTGCCAGCAGCGTAGGACTAGGAGGTATCGGGGAGCTGTTTTTT. Translating it yields CASSVGLGGIGELFF.